This T cell receptor beta chain was identified in a study of T cells in localized non-small cell lung cancer. Study findings and constraints: Only one tumor region was sequenced, so heterogeneity remains possible.

Method: immunoSEQ multiplex PCR; TCRdb's copy keeps in-frame clones and lacks some. The data contain about 46,000 clones, under 90% of them singletons. As concerns this clone: Its antigen is as yet unknown.

V lost 0 bases to trimming and J lost 6 bases, with 17 bases between them. The CDR3 runs to 16 residues. Germline V CDR1 and CDR2: SGDLS, YYNGEE. Sample: peripheral blood mononuclear cells, taken before any cancer treatment. The receptor was isolated from a man aged 40-75 years with stage III lung adenocarcinoma. The rearrangement links TRBV9 to TRBJ2-3, with D hard to call. CDR3 sequence: CASSVATSASMDTQYF. The CDR3 region has the DNA TGTGCCAGCAGCGTAGCTACCAGCGCCTCTATGGATACGCAGTATTTT.